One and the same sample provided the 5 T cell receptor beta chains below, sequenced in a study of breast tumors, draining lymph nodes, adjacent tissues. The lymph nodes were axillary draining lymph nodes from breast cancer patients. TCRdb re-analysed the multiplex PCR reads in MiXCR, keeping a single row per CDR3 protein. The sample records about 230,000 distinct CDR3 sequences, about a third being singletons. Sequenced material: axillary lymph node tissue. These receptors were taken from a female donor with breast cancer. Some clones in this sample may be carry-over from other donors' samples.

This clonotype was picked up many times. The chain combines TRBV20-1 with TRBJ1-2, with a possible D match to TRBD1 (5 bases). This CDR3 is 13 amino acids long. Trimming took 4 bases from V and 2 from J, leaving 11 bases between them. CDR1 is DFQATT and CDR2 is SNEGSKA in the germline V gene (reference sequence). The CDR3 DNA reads TGCAGTGCTATCGATCGGGGGAACTATGGCTACACCTTC. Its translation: CSAIDRGNYGYTF.

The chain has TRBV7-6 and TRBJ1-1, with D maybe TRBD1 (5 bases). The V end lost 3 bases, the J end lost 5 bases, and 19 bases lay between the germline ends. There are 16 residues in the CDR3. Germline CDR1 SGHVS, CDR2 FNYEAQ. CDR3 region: CASSLGPQEFGTEAFF. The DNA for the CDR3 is TGTGCCAGCAGCTTGGGTCCACAGGAATTTGGAACTGAAGCTTTCTTT.

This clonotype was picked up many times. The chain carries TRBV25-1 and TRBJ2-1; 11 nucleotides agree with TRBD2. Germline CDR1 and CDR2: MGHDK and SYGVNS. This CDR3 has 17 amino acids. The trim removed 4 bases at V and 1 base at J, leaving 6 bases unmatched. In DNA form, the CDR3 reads TGTGCCAGCAGTGGGCGGACTAGCGGGCCATCCTACAATGAGCAGTTCTTC. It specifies CASSGRTSGPSYNEQFF.

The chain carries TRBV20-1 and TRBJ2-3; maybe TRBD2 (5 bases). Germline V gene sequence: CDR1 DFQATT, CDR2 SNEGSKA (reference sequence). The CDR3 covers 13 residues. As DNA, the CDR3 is TGCAGGCGTAGCCTGGAGCGGTTAGATACGCAGTATTTT. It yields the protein CRRSLERLDTQYF.

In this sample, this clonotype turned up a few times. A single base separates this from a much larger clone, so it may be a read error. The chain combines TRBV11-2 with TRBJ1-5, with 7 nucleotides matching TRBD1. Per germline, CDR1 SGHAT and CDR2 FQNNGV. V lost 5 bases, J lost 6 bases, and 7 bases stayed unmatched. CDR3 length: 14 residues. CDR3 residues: CASSPQGDPQPQHF. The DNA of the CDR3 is TGTGCCAGCAGCCCGCAGGGGGACCCTCAGCCCCAGCATTTT.